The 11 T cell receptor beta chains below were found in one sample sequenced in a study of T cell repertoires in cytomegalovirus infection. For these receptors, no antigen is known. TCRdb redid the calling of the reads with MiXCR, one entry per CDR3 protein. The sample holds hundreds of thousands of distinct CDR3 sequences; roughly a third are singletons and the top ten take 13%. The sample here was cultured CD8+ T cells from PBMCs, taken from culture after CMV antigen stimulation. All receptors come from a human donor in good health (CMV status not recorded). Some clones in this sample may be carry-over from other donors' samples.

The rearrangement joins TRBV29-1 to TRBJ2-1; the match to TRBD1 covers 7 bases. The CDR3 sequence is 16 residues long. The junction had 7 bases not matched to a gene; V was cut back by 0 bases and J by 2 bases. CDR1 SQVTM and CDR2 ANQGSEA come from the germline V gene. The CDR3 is CSVEDRTGFTYNEQFF. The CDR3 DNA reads TGCAGCGTTGAAGACCGGACAGGTTTTACCTACAATGAGCAGTTCTTC.

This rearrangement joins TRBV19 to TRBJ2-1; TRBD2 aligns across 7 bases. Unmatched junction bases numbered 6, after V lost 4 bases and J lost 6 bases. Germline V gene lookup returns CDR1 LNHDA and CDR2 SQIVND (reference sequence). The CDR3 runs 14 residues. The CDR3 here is CASSTWEGLNEQFF. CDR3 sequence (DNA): TGTGCCAGTAGTACCTGGGAGGGCCTCAATGAGCAGTTCTTC.

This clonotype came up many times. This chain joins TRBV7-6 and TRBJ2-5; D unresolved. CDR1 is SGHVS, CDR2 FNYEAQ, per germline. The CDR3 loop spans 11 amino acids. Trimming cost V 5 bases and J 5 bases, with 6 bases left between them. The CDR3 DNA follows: TGTGCCAGCAGCCGTCGGGAGACCCAGTACTTC. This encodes CASSRRETQYF.

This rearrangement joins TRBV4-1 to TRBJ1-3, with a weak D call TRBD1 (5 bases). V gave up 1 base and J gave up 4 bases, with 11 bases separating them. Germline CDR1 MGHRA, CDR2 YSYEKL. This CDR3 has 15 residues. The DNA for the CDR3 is TGCGCCAGCAGCCAAGGGAAGGGGCTCGGAAACACCATATATTTT. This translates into CASSQGKGLGNTIYF.

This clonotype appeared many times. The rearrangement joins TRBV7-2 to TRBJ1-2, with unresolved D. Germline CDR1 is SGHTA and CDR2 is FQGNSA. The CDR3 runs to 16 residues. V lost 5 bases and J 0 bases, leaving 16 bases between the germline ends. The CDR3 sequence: CASSLHNNVANYGYTF. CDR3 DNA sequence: TGTGCCAGCAGCCTACACAACAACGTGGCTAACTATGGCTACACCTTC.

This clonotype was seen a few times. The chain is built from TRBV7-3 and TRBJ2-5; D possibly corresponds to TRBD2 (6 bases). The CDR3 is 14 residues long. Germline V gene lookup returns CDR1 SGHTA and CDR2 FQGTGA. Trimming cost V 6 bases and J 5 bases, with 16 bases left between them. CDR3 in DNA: TGTGCCAGCAGTCCTAGCGCGGAGTGGGAGACCCAGTACTTC. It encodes CASSPSAEWETQYF.

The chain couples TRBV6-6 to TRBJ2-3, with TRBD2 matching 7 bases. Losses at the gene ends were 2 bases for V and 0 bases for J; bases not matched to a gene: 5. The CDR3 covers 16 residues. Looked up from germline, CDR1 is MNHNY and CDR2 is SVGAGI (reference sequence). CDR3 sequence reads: CASSYETSLSTDTQYF. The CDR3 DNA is TGTGCCAGCAGTTACGAGACTAGCCTTAGCACAGATACGCAGTATTTT.

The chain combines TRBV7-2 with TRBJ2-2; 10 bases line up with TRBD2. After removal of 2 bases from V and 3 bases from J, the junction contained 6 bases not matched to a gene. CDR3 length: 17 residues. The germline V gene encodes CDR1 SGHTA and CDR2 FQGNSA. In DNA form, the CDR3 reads TGTGCCAGCAGCTTACAAGCGGGGGGGGGGGACACCGGGGAGCTGTTTTTT. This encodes CASSLQAGGGDTGELFF.

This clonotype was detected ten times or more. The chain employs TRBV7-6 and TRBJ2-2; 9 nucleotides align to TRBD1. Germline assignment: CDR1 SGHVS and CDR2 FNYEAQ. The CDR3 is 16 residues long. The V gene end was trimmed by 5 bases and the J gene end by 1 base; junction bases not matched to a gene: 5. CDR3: CASSPRTGENTGELFF. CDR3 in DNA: TGTGCCAGCAGCCCACGGACAGGGGAGAACACCGGGGAGCTGTTTTTT.

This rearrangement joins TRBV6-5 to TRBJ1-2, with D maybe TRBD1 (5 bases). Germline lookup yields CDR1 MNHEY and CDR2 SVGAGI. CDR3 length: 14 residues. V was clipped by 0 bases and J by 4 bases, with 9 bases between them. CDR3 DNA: TGTGCCAGCAGTTACTCTGGGACTTTCTATGGCTACACCTTC. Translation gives CASSYSGTFYGYTF.

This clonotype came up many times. The CDR3 coding sequence is TGTGCCAGCAGTCCCCCCCGGACAGGGCCCACCGGGGAGCTGTTTTTT. This codes for CASSPPRTGPTGELFF. The J gene is TRBJ2-2, the V gene TRBV12-3 or TRBV12-4; TRBD1 matches 8 bases. Losses at the gene ends were 5 bases for V and 4 bases for J; bases not matched to a gene: 9. The CDR3 covers 16 residues.